The sequence of this T cell receptor beta chain was determined in a study of blood T cell repertoires in COVID-19. About the research overall: T cells, B-cell-depleted T cells, or PBMCs supplied cDNA or gDNA.

This CDR3 region has 18 residues. The J segment lost 4 bases and the V segment lost 5 bases, leaving 9 bases of the junction unmatched. Germline V gives CDR1 LGHNA, CDR2 YSLEER. As handled by the study authors: The authors estimated nucleated cell counts from reference gene primer amplification. Clones were sequenced by immunoSEQ multiplex PCR, and TCRdb holds only the in-frame ones, with some missing. V and J calls and clone size are given by that table; D and trimming were obtained from the DNA. The sample contains more than 250,000 clones, about 89% of which appear only once. Sequenced input: peripheral blood. This rearrangement joins TRBV4-3 to TRBJ2-1; TRBD2 matches 15 bases. The TCR was taken from a man aged 18-30 years who had recovered from COVID-19. The CDR3, as DNA: TGCGCCAGCAGCGGACGGACTAGCGGGGGGGCCTCGTACAATGAGCAGTTCTTC. This codes for CASSGRTSGGASYNEQFF.